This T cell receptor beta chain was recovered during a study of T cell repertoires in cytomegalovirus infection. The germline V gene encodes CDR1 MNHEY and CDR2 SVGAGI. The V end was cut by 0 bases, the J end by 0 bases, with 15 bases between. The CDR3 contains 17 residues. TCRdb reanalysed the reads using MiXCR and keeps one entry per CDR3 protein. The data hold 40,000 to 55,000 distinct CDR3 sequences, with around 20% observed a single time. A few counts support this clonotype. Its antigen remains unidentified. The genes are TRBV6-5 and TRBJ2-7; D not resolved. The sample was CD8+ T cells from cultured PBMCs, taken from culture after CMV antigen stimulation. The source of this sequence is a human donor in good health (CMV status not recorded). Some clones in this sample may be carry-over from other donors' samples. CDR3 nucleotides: TGTGCCAGCAGTTACTCGATTCTGGGCCGTCACTCCTACGAGCAGTACTTC. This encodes CASSYSILGRHSYEQYF.